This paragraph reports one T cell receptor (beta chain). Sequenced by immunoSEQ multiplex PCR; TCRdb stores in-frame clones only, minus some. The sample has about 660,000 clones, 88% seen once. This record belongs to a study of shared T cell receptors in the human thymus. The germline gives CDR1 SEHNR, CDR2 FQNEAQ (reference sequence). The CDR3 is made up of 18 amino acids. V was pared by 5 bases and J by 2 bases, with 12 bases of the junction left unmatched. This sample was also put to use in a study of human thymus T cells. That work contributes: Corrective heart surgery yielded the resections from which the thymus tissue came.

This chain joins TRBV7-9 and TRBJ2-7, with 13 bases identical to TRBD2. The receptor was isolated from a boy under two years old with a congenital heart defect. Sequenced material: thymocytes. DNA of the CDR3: TGTGCCAGCAGCCAAGGGACTAGCGGGATAGCAGGGGCCTACGAGCAGTACTTC. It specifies CASSQGTSGIAGAYEQYF. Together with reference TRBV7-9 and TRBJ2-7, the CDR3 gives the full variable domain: DTGVSQNPRHKITKRGQNVTFRCDPISEHNRLYWYRQTLGQGPEFLTYFQNEAQLEKSRLLSDRFSAERPKGSFSTLEIQRTEQGDSAMYLCASSQGTSGIAGAYEQYFGPGTRLTVT.